Following are 13 T cell receptor beta chains from one sample sequenced in a study of beta chain features in type 1 diabetes. Expressed TCRB transcripts were sequenced after all isolated RNA was converted to cDNA. Generated by immunoSEQ multiplex PCR, the TCRdb table keeps only in-frame clones and is missing some. The table has around 500,000 clones, about 10% seen once. Sequencing was done on a sample of naive CD4+ T cells from blood. These receptors were taken from a woman between 18 and 29 years old in good health.

This clone was observed a few times. This chain connects TRBV5-4 to TRBJ2-5; a possible D gene is TRBD2 (6 bases). V gave up 4 bases and J gave up 2 bases, with 15 bases separating them. Germline V gene data show CDR1 as SGHNT and CDR2 as YYREEE (reference sequence). The CDR3 runs to 15 residues. The CDR3 DNA reads TGTGCCAGCAGCCTCGGAGGGGTAGGACAAGAGACCCAGTACTTC. Residues: CASSLGGVGQETQYF.

This rearrangement joins TRBV30 to TRBJ2-3, with D possibly TRBD1 on 5 matching bases. This CDR3 has 15 residues. Trimming left V 7 bases short and J 1 base short, with 18 bases between. Per germline, CDR1 GTSNPN and CDR2 SVGIG (reference sequence). The CDR3 sequence: CALSTWGVGTDTQYF. The CDR3 coding sequence is TGTGCCTTGTCCACTTGGGGCGTCGGCACAGATACGCAGTATTTT.

The chain combines TRBV30 with TRBJ2-4; a weak D match, TRBD2 (6 bases). The V end was cut by 3 bases, the J end by 7 bases, with 13 bases between. Looked up from germline, CDR1 is GTSNPN and CDR2 is SVGIG (reference sequence). This CDR3 has 13 amino acids. CDR3 loop: CAWRAFGGNIQYF. As DNA, the CDR3 is TGTGCCTGGAGAGCATTTGGGGGGAACATTCAGTACTTC.

This clone was found a few times. Other DNA sequences in this sample translate to the same CDR3. The rearrangement joins TRBV5-1 to TRBJ2-1; TRBD1 agrees at 10 bases. The V and J ends lost 2 bases and 5 bases, in that order; junction bases with no gene match: 1. CDR3 size: 14 residues. Germline V lookup: CDR1 SGHRS, CDR2 YFSETQ. CDR3 in DNA: TGCGCCAGCAGCTTTGGGACAGGGGACAATGAGCAGTTCTTC. As protein: CASSFGTGDNEQFF.

The genes are TRBV29-1 and TRBJ1-5, with D hard to call. CDR1 is SQVTM, CDR2 ANQGSEA, per germline. This CDR3 region has 12 residues. Trimming pared 7 bases from V and 0 bases from J, leaving 7 bases between. CDR3 nucleotide sequence: TGCAGCGCCCAAAATAGCAATCAGCCCCAGCATTTT. Amino acids: CSAQNSNQPQHF.

The chain uses TRBV7-3 and TRBJ2-3; D gene ambiguous. V shed 5 bases and J shed 0 bases, with 6 bases lying between them. Per the germline V gene, CDR1 is SGHTA and CDR2 is FQGTGA. CDR3 length: 13 amino acids. As DNA, the CDR3 is TGTGCCAGCAGCCCCTACAGCACAGATACGCAGTATTTT. Amino acid sequence: CASSPYSTDTQYF.

This clone was detected once. This chain joins TRBV2 and TRBJ1-2; D remains ambiguous. This CDR3 has 14 amino acids. Germline V gives CDR1 SNHLY, CDR2 FYNNEI. Trimming shortened V by 1 base and J by 2 bases, and 8 bases separated the two germline ends. CDR3 loop: CASSEGQRNYGYTF. DNA for the CDR3: TGTGCCAGCAGTGAAGGTCAGAGAAACTATGGCTACACCTTC.

This clone was counted only a few times. V is TRBV18 and J is TRBJ2-1; D may be TRBD1 or TRBD2 (5 bases each). CDR3 size: 14 residues. Germline V gene lookup returns CDR1 KGHSH and CDR2 LQKENI. Trimming cost V 8 bases and J 0 bases, with 11 bases left between them. CDR3 DNA sequence: TGTGCCAGCGGGACCGGGGACTCCTACAATGAGCAGTTCTTC. Residues: CASGTGDSYNEQFF.

This clone was seen only a few times. The rearrangement links TRBV7-2 to TRBJ2-3, with 12 bases lining up with TRBD2. The CDR3 length is 15 residues. Germline V gene sequence: CDR1 SGHTA, CDR2 FQGNSA. V dropped 5 bases and J dropped 5; count of bases not matched to a gene: 5. The CDR3, as DNA: TGTGCCAGCAGCCGGACTAGCGGGGCCCAAGATACGCAGTATTTT. This sequence encodes CASSRTSGAQDTQYF.

This chain connects TRBV9 to TRBJ2-5; TRBD1 might be the D (5 bases). The CDR3 length is 17 residues. Per germline, CDR1 SGDLS and CDR2 YYNGEE. Deletions cut 4 bases from V and 3 bases from J, with 22 bases between. CDR3 DNA: TGTGCCAGCAGCCCAAGACAGAATTCCATAAGGGAAGAGACCCAGTACTTC. Translation gives CASSPRQNSIREETQYF.

CDR3 residues: CASRRTGSDREQFF. The CDR3 DNA is TGTGCCAGCAGGAGGACAGGGTCGGATCGGGAGCAGTTCTTC. This chain uses TRBV6-6 with TRBJ2-1; 8 bases agree with TRBD1. J was trimmed by 10 bases and V by 6 bases; bases with no gene match: 11. Germline lookup yields CDR1 MNHNY and CDR2 SVGAGI (reference sequence). This CDR3 is built from 14 residues.

V is TRBV18 and J is TRBJ2-4, with D possibly matching TRBD2 (5 bases). This CDR3 comprises 15 residues. Germline V gene lookup returns CDR1 KGHSH and CDR2 LQKENI. V lost 3 bases, J lost 0 bases, and 9 bases lay in between. The CDR3 here is CASSPDGLAKNIQYF. The CDR3 DNA sequence: TGTGCCAGCTCACCGGACGGACTAGCCAAAAACATTCAGTACTTC.

The chain combines TRBV9 with TRBJ2-3, with D tentatively TRBD2 (6 bases). CDR1 is SGDLS and CDR2 is YYNGEE in the germline V gene. The CDR3 loop spans 13 amino acids. V lost 1 base and J 4 bases, leaving 7 bases between the germline ends. In DNA, the CDR3 is TGTGCCAGCAGCGTAACTAGCTCAGATACGCAGTATTTT. The encoded protein is CASSVTSSDTQYF.